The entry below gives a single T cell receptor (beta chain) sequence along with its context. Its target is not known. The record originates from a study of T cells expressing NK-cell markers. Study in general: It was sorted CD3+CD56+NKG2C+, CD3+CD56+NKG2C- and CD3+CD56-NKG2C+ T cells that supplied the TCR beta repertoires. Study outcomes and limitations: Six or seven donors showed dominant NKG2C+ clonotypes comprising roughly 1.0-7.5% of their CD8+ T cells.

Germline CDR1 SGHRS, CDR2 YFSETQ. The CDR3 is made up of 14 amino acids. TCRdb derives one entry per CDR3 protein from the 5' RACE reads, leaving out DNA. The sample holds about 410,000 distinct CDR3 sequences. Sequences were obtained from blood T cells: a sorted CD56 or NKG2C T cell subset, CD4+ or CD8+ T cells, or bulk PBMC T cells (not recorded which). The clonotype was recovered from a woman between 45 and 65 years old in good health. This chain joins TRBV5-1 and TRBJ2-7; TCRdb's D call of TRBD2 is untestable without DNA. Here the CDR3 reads CASSLSGGSYEQYF.